This T cell receptor (beta chain) came from a study of T cell repertoires in cytomegalovirus infection. TCRdb used MiXCR to reprocess the reads, holding one entry per CDR3 protein. The top ten clones hold 50% of a sample with tens of thousands of distinct CDR3 sequences, about 24% of them seen once. About this clonotype: The antigen is undetermined.

Sequencing was performed on CD8+ T cells from cultured PBMCs, taken from culture after CMV antigen stimulation. The TCR was taken from a human donor in good health (CMV status not recorded). Some clones in this sample may be carry-over from other donors' samples.

This chain's CDR3 is CASGFPLAGEYEQYF. The CDR3 DNA sequence: TGTGCTAGTGGTTTCCCGCTAGCGGGAGAATACGAGCAGTACTTC. The V gene is TRBV12-5, the J gene TRBJ2-7, with 10 bases identical to TRBD2. V shed 3 bases and J 4 bases; nucleotides not matched to a gene: 6. Germline assignment: CDR1 LGHNT and CDR2 FRNRAP. This CDR3 is 15 amino acids long. Supplemented by reference TRBV12-5 and TRBJ2-7, the full variable domain reads DARVTQTPRHKVTEMGQEVTMRCQPILGHNTVFWYRQTMMQGLELLAYFRNRAPLDDSGMPKDRFSAEMPDATLATLKIQPSEPRDSAVYFCASGFPLAGEYEQYFGPGTRLTVT.